Only one count was recorded for the clone carrying this T cell receptor (beta chain). Produced via immunoSEQ multiplex PCR; TCRdb's table is partial and in-frame only. The table records roughly 290,000 clones, roughly 90% of them present only once. This sample stems from a study of blood T cell repertoires in COVID-19. Study details: PBMCs, B-cell-depleted T cells, or T cells were the source of the cDNA or gDNA that made up the material.

Germline V CDR1 and CDR2: LGHNA, YNFKEQ. V was cut by 3 bases and J by 4 bases, with 12 bases left in between. This CDR3 has 15 residues. The clonotype was recovered from a young man with acute or convalescent COVID-19. The sequencing input was peripheral blood. The rearrangement links TRBV4-2 to TRBJ2-2; D gene ambiguous. CDR3 bases: TGTGCCAGCAGCCAGGCCTGGGCTCTCACCGGGGAGCTGTTTTTT. It translates to CASSQAWALTGELFF.